This is a list of T cell receptor beta chains from one sample in a study of OX40 agonist ivuxolimab in advanced cancers. The data were produced by immunoSEQ multiplex PCR, yet TCRdb's version contains in-frame clones alone and is incomplete. The sample consists of approximately 37,000 clones, 89% of them appearing once. The sequencing here drew on CD4+ or CD8+ T cells sorted from blood, taken in a trial of the OX40 agonist ivuxolimab. These receptors were taken from an adult with an advanced solid tumor such as melanoma, head and neck, liver or kidney cancer. Both conserved end residues are part of each CDR3. The D gene is left open where the match is weak. The size entry is marked missing in some rows and otherwise reads once, few, many or a size class.

V gene	J gene	D gene	clone size	CDR3 DNA	CDR3 protein
TRBV27	TRBJ1-1	TRBD1	NA	TGTGCCAGCAGTTTGACAGGGGACACTGAAGCTTTCTTT	CASSLTGDTEAFF
TRBV10-2	TRBJ2-1	NA	NA	TGCGCCAGCAGGCAGAGTAATGAGCAGTTCTTC	CASRQSNEQFF
TRBV14	TRBJ2-7	TRBD2	NA	TGTGCCAGCAGCCAAGGGGGGGGATACGAGCAGTACTTC	CASSQGGGYEQYF
TRBV5-4	TRBJ2-1	TRBD1	NA	TGTGCCAGCAGCATACCAAGGACAGGGCTAAATGAGCAGTTCTTC	CASSIPRTGLNEQFF
TRBV10-1	TRBJ2-7	TRBD1	NA	TGCGCCAGCAGGCCCCCGAAAGGTCGGGACAGGGGAACCGAGCAGTACTTC	CASRPPKGRDRGTEQYF
TRBV27	TRBJ1-1	NA	few	TGTGCCAGCAGTTCCCAGGCGGGGGCTGAAGCTTTCTTT	CASSSQAGAEAFF
TRBV5-5	TRBJ1-2	NA	once	TGTGCCAGCAGCTTGGCCGGGAATGACTACACCTTC	CASSLAGNDYTF
TRBV19	TRBJ1-5	NA	NA	TGTGCCACCAGGACGGGGAGGCAGCCCCAGCATTTT	CATRTGRQPQHF
TRBV19	TRBJ1-6	NA	NA	TGTGCCAGTAGTATAGACGACAGTAATTCACCCCTCCACTTT	CASSIDDSNSPLHF
TRBV7-9	TRBJ2-3	NA	NA	TGTGCCAGCAGCTTGTTAGCGTCTGGAGATACGCAGTATTTT	CASSLLASGDTQYF
TRBV30	TRBJ1-4	NA	NA	TGTGCCTGGAGGCCCGCAACTAATGAAAAACTGTTTTTT	CAWRPATNEKLFF
TRBV19	TRBJ1-5	TRBD1	NA	TGTGCCAGTGGAAAAACAGGGGGCCCCCTTGTTAGCAATCAGCCCCAGCATTTT	CASGKTGGPLVSNQPQHF
TRBV20-1	TRBJ2-5	NA	NA	TGCAGCGCTGACAGCCAAGAGACCCAGTACTTC	CSADSQETQYF
TRBV27	TRBJ1-2	NA	NA	TGTGCCAGCAGCTTGGGACGGAGGTATGGCTACACCTTC	CASSLGRRYGYTF
TRBV5-1	TRBJ2-7	NA	once	TGCGCCAGCAGCCACGGGCCAGCCTACGAGCAGTACTTC	CASSHGPAYEQYF
TRBV7-3	TRBJ2-1	NA	NA	TGTGCCAGCAGCTTAACGGGGCTGTCCTCCTACAATGAGCAGTTCTTC	CASSLTGLSSYNEQFF
TRBV6-1	TRBJ2-7	TRBD2	NA	TGTGCCAGCAGAGAAACCGGGACTAGCGGGGACTACGAGCAGTACTTC	CASRETGTSGDYEQYF
TRBV15	TRBJ2-2	NA	NA	TGTGCCACCCGGACCGCCGGGGAGCTGTTTTTT	CATRTAGELFF
TRBV2	TRBJ2-1	NA	NA	TGTGCCAGCAGTGTAACCAATGAGCAGTTCTTC	CASSVTNEQFF
TRBV7-9	TRBJ2-1	NA	NA	TGTGCCAGCAGCTTAGCGTTAGGGCCTAAGGGCAATGAGCAGTTCTTC	CASSLALGPKGNEQFF
TRBV7-9	TRBJ2-1	TRBD2	NA	TGTGCCAGCAGCTTTGGACTAGCCAGTGAGCAGTTCTTC	CASSFGLASEQFF
TRBV7-9	TRBJ2-7	NA	NA	TGTGCCAGCACAGGGCAGACCTACGAGCAGTACTTC	CASTGQTYEQYF
TRBV27	TRBJ1-6	NA	NA	TGTGCCAGCAGTTTAGTGGGCTTTAATTCACCCCTCCACTTT	CASSLVGFNSPLHF
TRBV11-2	TRBJ2-1	NA	NA	TGTGCCAGCAGCTCTTCTCTAGACAGACCGGGCGATGAGCAGTTCTTC	CASSSSLDRPGDEQFF
TRBV4-2	TRBJ2-2	NA	NA	TGTGCCAGCAGCCAAGAGGGGCTAAGTTCCACCGGGGAGCTGTTTTTT	CASSQEGLSSTGELFF
TRBV5-6	TRBJ1-6	NA	NA	TGTGCCAGCATCGAACTGAGCTCCTATAATTCACCCCTCCACTTT	CASIELSSYNSPLHF
TRBV19	TRBJ2-3	NA	NA	TGTGCCAGTAGTTGGCAGGTATGGAATACGCAGTATTTT	CASSWQVWNTQYF
TRBV19	TRBJ2-2	NA	NA	TGTGCCAGTAGTATACAGGGCGTCGGGGAGCTGTTTTTT	CASSIQGVGELFF
TRBV7-9	TRBJ2-7	NA	NA	TGTGCCAGCAGCTTTAACCTTTACGAGCAGTACTTC	CASSFNLYEQYF
TRBV19	TRBJ2-7	NA	NA	TGTGCCAGTAGTATAAGTGCGGGAAGGTCTGACGAGCAGTACTTC	CASSISAGRSDEQYF
TRBV7-9	TRBJ2-7	TRBD1	NA	TGTGCCAGCAGCTACCCCCCGGCGGGACAGGACCCTAAGGAGCAGTACTTC	CASSYPPAGQDPKEQYF
TRBV27	TRBJ2-1	TRBD2	NA	TGTGCCAGCAGGTTAGCGGGGAGCTCCTACAATGAGCAGTTCTTC	CASRLAGSSYNEQFF
TRBV11-2	TRBJ2-7	TRBD1	once	TGTGCCAGCAGCCCTCGGGACAGGAACGAGCAGTACTTC	CASSPRDRNEQYF
TRBV19	TRBJ1-2	TRBD1	NA	TGTGCCAGTTCGACAGGGGTCGTTCACTATGGCTACACCTTC	CASSTGVVHYGYTF
TRBV4-1	TRBJ1-1	TRBD1	NA	TGCGCCAGCAGCCAACGATCAACAGGACAGGGGGAGAACACTGAAGCTTTCTTT	CASSQRSTGQGENTEAFF
TRBV5-6	TRBJ2-7	TRBD1	NA	TGTGCCAGCAGTCAGGACAGGGTAAAGCAGTACTTC	CASSQDRVKQYF